This entry describes one TCR beta chain. No alpha-beta pairing information exists for these sequences. Produced via immunoSEQ multiplex PCR; TCRdb's table is partial and in-frame only. This sample yields 55,000 to 65,000 clones, of which approximately 80% are seen a single time; around 13% belongs to the top ten. There are 14 residues in the CDR3. Germline-derived CDR1 and CDR2 are SGHDT and YYEEEE. V was shortened by 5 bases and J by 7 bases, with 18 bases between the two germline ends. The data belong to a study of T cells in tuberculosis. Sorting used thawed, overnight-rested PBMC stained with anti-CD3, a viability dye and GMM-loaded CD1B tetramer. The lipid loaded on the CD1B tetramers was C32 glucose monomycolate from Rhodococcus equi.

This TCR was recovered from an adult woman with latent tuberculosis. This chain connects TRBV5-6 to TRBJ1-2; D possibly corresponds to TRBD1 (5 bases). The sample taken for sequencing was CD1b-GMM tetramer-negative cells sorted from PBMCs. The CDR3 is CASSPDMGRFGYTF. In DNA, the CDR3 is TGTGCCAGCAGTCCGGACATGGGGAGGTTTGGCTACACCTTC.